This T cell receptor beta chain was profiled in a study of tumor and adjacent non-tumor tissue in lung cancer. The overall study: On average, productive TCRbeta reads reached 4 million to 4.5 million per sample.

The CDR3 totals 15 residues. Germline values: CDR1 SGHAT, CDR2 FQDESV (reference sequence). This sample's RNA came from whole unsorted tissue. This non-tumor lung sample came from over 3 cm beyond the tumor edge. Concerning this clonotype: A read error may produce the germline difference seen at one junction end.

The library came from three nested PCR rounds adapted from ARM-PCR protocols. MiXCR, applied by TCRdb to the multiplex PCR reads, yields one record per CDR3 protein. Of 80,000 to 130,000 distinct CDR3 sequences in the sample, around three fifths are singletons; the top ten hold roughly 20%. This clonotype was sampled from a man aged 25 to 40 with non-small cell lung cancer. The chain couples TRBV11-1 to TRBJ2-3; TRBD1 is a possible D gene (6 bases). The sample consisted of distant non-tumor lung tissue. CDR3 sequence: CASSFMWGRSDTRYF. CDR3 in DNA: TGTGCCAGCAGCTTCATGTGGGGGCGGTCAGATACGCGGTATTTT.